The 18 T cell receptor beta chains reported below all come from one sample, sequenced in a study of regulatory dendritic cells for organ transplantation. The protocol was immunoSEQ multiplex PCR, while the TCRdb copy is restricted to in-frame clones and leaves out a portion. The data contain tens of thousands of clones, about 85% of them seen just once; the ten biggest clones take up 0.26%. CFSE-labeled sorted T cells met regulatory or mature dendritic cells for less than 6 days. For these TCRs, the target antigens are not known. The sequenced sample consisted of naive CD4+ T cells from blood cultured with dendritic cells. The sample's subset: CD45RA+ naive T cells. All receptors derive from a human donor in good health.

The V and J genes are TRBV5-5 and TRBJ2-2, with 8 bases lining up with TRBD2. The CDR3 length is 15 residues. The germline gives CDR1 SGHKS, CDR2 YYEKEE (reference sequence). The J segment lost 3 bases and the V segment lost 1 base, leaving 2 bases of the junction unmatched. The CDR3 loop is CASSLNGRDTGELFF. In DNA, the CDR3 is TGTGCCAGCAGCTTGAACGGGAGGGACACCGGGGAGCTGTTTTTT.

The CDR3 reads CASSQVGGTGVLHNEQFF. Written as DNA, the CDR3 is TGCGCCAGCAGCCAAGTCGGGGGGACAGGTGTCCTTCACAATGAGCAGTTCTTC. This chain joins TRBV4-1 and TRBJ2-1; D perhaps matches TRBD1 (8 bases). V was clipped by 1 base and J by 5 bases, with 21 bases between them. CDR1 and CDR2 (germline): MGHRA, YSYEKL. The length of the CDR3 is 18 residues.

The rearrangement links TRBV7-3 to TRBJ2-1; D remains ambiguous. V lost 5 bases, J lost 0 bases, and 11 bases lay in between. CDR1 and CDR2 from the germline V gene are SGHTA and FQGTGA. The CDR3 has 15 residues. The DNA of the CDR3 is TGTGCCAGCAGCGTCCTTTTGAGCTCCTACAATGAGCAGTTCTTC. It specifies CASSVLLSSYNEQFF.

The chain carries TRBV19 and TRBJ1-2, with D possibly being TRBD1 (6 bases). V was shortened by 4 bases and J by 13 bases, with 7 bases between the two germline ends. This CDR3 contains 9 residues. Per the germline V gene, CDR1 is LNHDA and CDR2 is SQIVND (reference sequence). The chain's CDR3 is CASSKGGTF. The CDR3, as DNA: TGTGCCAGTAGTAAGGGGGGCACCTTC.

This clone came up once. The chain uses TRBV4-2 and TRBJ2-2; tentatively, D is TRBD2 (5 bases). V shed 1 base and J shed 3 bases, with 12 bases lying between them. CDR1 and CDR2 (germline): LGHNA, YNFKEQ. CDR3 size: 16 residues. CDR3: CASSQGVSRDTGELFF. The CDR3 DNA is TGTGCCAGCAGCCAAGGGGTTTCGAGGGACACCGGGGAGCTGTTTTTT.

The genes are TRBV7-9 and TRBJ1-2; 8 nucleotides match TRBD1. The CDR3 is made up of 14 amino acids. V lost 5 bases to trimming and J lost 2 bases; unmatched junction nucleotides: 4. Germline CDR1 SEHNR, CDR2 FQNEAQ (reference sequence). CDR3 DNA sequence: TGTGCCAGCAGCATAAGGACAGGGAACTATGGCTACACCTTC. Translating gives CASSIRTGNYGYTF.

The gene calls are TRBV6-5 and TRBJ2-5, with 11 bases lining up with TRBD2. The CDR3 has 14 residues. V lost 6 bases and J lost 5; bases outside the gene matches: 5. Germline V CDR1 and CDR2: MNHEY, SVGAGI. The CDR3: CASRRASGRETQYF. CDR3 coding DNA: TGTGCCAGCAGACGAGCTAGCGGGAGGGAGACCCAGTACTTC.

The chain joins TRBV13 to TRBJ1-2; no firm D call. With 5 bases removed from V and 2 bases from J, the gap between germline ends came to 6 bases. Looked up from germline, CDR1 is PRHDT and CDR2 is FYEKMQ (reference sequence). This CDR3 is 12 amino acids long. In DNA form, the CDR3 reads TGTGCCAGCAGCCGTATGAACTATGGCTACACCTTC. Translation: CASSRMNYGYTF.

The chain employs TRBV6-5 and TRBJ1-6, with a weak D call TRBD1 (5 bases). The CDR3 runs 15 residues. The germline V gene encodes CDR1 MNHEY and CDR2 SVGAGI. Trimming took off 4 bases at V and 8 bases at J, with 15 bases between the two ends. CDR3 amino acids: CASSSLGGTHSPLHF. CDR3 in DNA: TGTGCCAGCAGTTCACTGGGGGGGACCCATTCACCCCTCCACTTT.

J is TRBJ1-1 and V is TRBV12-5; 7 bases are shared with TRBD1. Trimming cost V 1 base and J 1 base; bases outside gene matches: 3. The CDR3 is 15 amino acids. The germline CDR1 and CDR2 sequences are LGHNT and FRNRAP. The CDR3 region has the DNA TGTGCTAGTGGTTTGGGGACAGGACAGAACACTGAAGCTTTCTTT. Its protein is CASGLGTGQNTEAFF.

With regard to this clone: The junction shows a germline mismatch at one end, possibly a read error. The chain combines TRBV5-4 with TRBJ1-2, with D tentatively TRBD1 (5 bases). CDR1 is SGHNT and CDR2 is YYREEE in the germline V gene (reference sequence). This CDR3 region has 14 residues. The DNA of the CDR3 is TGCGCCAGCAGCCACCAGAGGGGAAACTATGGCTACACCTTC. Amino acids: CASSHQRGNYGYTF.

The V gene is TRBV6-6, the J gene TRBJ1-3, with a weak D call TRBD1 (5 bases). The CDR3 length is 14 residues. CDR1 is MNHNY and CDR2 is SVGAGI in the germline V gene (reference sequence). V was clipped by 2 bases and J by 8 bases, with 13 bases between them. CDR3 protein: CASSYGTGIDTIYF. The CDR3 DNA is TGTGCCAGCAGTTACGGGACGGGGATCGACACCATATATTTT.

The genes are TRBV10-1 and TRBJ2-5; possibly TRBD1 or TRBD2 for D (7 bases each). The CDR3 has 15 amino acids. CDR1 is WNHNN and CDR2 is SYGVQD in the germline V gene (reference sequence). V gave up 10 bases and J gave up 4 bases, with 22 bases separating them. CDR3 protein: CATSPQQGRGETQYF. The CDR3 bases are TGCGCCACCAGCCCTCAACAGGGGAGGGGAGAGACCCAGTACTTC.

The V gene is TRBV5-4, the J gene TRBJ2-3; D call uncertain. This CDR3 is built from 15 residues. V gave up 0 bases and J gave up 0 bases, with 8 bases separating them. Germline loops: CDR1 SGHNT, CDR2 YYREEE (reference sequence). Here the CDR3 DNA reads TGTGCCAGCAGCTTGGTCGTAACTAGCACAGATACGCAGTATTTT. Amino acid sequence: CASSLVVTSTDTQYF.

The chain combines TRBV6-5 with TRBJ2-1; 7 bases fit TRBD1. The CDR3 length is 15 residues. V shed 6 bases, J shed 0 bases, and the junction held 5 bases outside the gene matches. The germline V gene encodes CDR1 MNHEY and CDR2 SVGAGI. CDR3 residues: CASRRDRASYNEQFF. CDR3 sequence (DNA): TGTGCCAGCAGGCGAGACAGGGCCTCCTACAATGAGCAGTTCTTC.

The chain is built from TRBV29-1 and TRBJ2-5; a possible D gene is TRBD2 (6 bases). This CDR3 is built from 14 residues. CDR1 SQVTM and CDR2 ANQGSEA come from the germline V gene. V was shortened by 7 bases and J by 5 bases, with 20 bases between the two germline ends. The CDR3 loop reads CSDRDPWAGETQYF. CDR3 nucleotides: TGCAGCGACCGGGACCCTTGGGCGGGGGAGACCCAGTACTTC.

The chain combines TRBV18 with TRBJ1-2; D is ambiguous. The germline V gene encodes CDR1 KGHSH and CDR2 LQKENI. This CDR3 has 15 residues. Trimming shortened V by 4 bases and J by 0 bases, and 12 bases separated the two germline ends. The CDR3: CASSLPLPANYGYTF. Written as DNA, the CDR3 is TGTGCCAGCTCACTCCCCCTCCCAGCTAACTATGGCTACACCTTC. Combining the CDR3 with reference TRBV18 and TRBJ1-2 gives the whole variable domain NAGVMQNPRHLVRRRGQEARLRCSPMKGHSHVYWYRQLPEEGLKFMVYLQKENIIDESGMPKERFSAEFPKEGPSILRIQQVVRGDSAAYFCASSLPLPANYGYTFGSGTRLTVV.

CDR3 DNA sequence: TGCAGCGTTGAAGTAACAGGGAAGAACACTGAAGCTTTCTTT. Amino acid sequence: CSVEVTGKNTEAFF. The genes are TRBV29-1 and TRBJ1-1; the D gene is possibly TRBD1 (6 bases). V was shortened by 1 base and J by 1 base, with 10 bases between the two germline ends. Germline-derived CDR1 and CDR2 are SQVTM and ANQGSEA. The CDR3 consists of 14 residues. Full variable domain (remainder filled in from reference TRBV29-1 and TRBJ1-1): SAVISQKPSRDICQRGTSLTIQCQVDSQVTMMFWYRQQPGQSLTLIATANQGSEATYESGFVIDKFPISRPNLTFSTLTVSNMSPEDSSIYLCSVEVTGKNTEAFFGQGTRLTVV.